This TCR beta chain was captured by sequencing in a study of control samples from healthy donors and cancer patients. The CDR3 covers 14 residues. The V gene lost 4 bases and the J gene lost 7 bases, with 14 bases spanning the gap. CDR1 is MNHEY, CDR2 SMNVEV, per germline (reference sequence). Clones were read by immunoSEQ multiplex PCR, and TCRdb kept only the in-frame ones, dropping some. In the table there are about 50,000 clones, approximately 96% of which are singletons. The sample consisted of blood. The receptor's source is a woman aged 30 to 39 in good health. The rearrangement joins TRBV27 to TRBJ2-1; D uncertain. This chain's CDR3 is CASSSGGLGNEQFF. The CDR3 coding sequence is TGTGCCAGCAGTTCTGGCGGCCTCGGAAATGAGCAGTTCTTC.